Below, 5 T cell receptor beta chains from the same sample are listed, as sequenced in a study of tumor-infiltrating lymphocytes in primary liver carcinoma. Total RNA and DNA came together from around 20-30 mg of bulk tissue without cell sorting. The input was around 0.5 ug total RNA; TCR beta cDNA was made from it with a constant-region primer. Libraries covering TCR beta were generated through three nested multiplex PCR rounds (using a slightly modified ARM-PCR). Investigators reported that the first two PCR rounds, at 10 to 11 cycles each, used TRBV1-TRBV30 forward primers with a C-beta reverse primer. One entry per CDR3 protein, called by TCRdb with MiXCR from the multiplex PCR reads. Among around 27,000 distinct CDR3 sequences listed, around 78% were seen once. Input material: liver tumor tissue from sampling region 3. The subset is: tumor region T3, left-lateral pole. Receptors were obtained from a man aged 35-49 years with primary liver carcinoma and hepatitis B virus infection.

This clonotype was found once. Germline is not matched at one junction end, which may reflect a read error. This chain joins TRBV6-1 and TRBJ2-5, with 11 nucleotides matching TRBD1. In germline, CDR1 is MNHNS, CDR2 SASEGT. This CDR3 spans 16 amino acids. This CDR3 reads CASSRTGTGGQESQYF. As DNA, the CDR3 is TGTGCCAGTAGCCGAACCGGGACAGGGGGACAAGAGTCCCAGTACTTC.

This clonotype was recorded many times. The rearrangement joins TRBV28 to TRBJ2-1; TRBD1 might be the D (5 bases). Germline loops: CDR1 MDHEN, CDR2 SYDVKM. This CDR3 spans 12 amino acids. Trimming shortened V by 5 bases and J by 4 bases, and 6 bases separated the two germline ends. CDR3 region: CASSTGYNEQFF. DNA of the CDR3: TGTGCCAGCAGTACAGGTTACAATGAGCAGTTCTTC.

Comment on this clonotype: The CDR3 does not end in the conserved phenylalanine or tryptophan, so this is likely a read error. V usage is TRBV6-5 and J usage is TRBJ1-2; maybe TRBD1 (5 bases). Trimming shortened V by 4 bases and J by 1 base, and 19 bases separated the two germline ends. Germline lookup yields CDR1 MNHEY and CDR2 SVGAGI. The CDR3 spans 17 residues. CDR3 sequence reads: CASSFQATVGNNYGYTL. The DNA of the CDR3 is TGTGCCAGCAGTTTCCAAGCGACAGTAGGCAATAACTATGGCTACACCCTA.

The chain couples TRBV6-5 to TRBJ2-7, with D possibly being TRBD1 (6 bases). Germline-derived CDR1 and CDR2 are MNHEY and SVGAGI. The CDR3 extends over 13 amino acids. The CDR3 reads CACSRTDAYEQYF. CDR3 coding DNA: TGTGCATGCAGCCGGACAGATGCCTACGAGCAGTACTTC.

Concerning this clonotype itself: Without the conserved terminal phenylalanine or tryptophan, this CDR3 likely stems from a read error. The CDR3, as DNA: TGTGTCAGCAGCGCCGGACTCAGTATGATCGCTGAAGCTTTCTAT. It yields the protein CVSSAGLSMIAEAFY. V is TRBV11-1 and J is TRBJ1-1; D ambiguous. This CDR3 is 15 amino acids long. Germline V gene data show CDR1 as SGHAT and CDR2 as FQDESV (reference sequence).